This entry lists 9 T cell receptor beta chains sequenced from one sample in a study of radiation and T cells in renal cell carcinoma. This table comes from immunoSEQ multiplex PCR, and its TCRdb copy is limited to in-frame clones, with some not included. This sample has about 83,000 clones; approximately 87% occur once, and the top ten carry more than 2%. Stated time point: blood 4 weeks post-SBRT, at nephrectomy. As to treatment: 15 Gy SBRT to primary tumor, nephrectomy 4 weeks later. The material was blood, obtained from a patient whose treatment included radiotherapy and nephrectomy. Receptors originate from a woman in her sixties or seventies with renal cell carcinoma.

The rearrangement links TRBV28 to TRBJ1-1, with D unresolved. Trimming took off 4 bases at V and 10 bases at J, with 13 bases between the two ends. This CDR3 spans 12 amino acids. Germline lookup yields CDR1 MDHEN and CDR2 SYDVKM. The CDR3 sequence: CASSSPRVRAFF. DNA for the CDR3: TGTGCCAGCAGTTCGCCCCGGGTACGAGCTTTCTTT.

The CDR3 reads CASSPGSKSSYNEQFF. DNA of the CDR3: TGTGCCAGCAGTCCCGGTAGCAAAAGCTCCTACAATGAGCAGTTCTTC. This sequence joins TRBV28 and TRBJ2-1; no clear D. CDR1 and CDR2 from the germline V gene are MDHEN and SYDVKM. The CDR3 consists of 16 residues. The V end was cut by 5 bases, the J end by 0 bases, with 14 bases between.

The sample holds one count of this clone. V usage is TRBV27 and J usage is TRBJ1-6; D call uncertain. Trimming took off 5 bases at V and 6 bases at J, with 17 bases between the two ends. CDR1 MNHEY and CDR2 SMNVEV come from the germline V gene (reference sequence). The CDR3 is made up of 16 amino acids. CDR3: CASSQAYGSPNSPLHF. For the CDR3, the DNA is TGTGCCAGCAGTCAAGCTTATGGATCACCTAATTCACCCCTCCACTTT.

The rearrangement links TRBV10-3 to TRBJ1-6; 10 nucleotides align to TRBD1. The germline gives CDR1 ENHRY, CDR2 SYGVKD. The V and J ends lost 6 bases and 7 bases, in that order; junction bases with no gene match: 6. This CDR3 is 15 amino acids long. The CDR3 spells CAISWETGGNSPLHF. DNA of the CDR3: TGTGCCATCAGCTGGGAGACAGGGGGCAATTCACCCCTCCACTTT.

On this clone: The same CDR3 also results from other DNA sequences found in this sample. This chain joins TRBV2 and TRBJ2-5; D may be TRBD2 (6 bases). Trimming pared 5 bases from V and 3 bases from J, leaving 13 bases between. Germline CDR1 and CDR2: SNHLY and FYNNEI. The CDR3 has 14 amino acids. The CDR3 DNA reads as TGTGCCAGCAGTTTGGAGGGAACTGAAGAGACCCAGTACTTC. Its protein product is CASSLEGTEETQYF.

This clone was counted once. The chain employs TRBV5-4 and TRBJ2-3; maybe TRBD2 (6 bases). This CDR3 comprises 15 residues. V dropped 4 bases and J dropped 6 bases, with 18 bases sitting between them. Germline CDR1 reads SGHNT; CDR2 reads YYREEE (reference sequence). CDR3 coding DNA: TGTGCCAGCAGCCTAAGAGGCGGGGAGCTGGATACGCAGTATTTT. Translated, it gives CASSLRGGELDTQYF.

CDR3 residues: CASSPADRPYYEQYF. The CDR3 DNA is TGTGCCAGCAGTCCCGCGGACAGGCCCTACTACGAGCAGTACTTC. The chain recombines TRBV27 with TRBJ2-7, with 7 bases aligning to TRBD1. CDR3 size: 15 residues. CDR1 is MNHEY and CDR2 is SMNVEV in the germline V gene (reference sequence). J lost 3 bases, V lost 5 bases, and 10 bases had no gene match.

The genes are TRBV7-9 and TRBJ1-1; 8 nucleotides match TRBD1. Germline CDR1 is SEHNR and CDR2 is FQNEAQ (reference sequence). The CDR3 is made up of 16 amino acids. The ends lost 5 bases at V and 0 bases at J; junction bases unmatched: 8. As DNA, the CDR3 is TGTGCCAGCAGCCCGGGGACAGGCTTCATGAACACTGAAGCTTTCTTT. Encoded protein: CASSPGTGFMNTEAFF.

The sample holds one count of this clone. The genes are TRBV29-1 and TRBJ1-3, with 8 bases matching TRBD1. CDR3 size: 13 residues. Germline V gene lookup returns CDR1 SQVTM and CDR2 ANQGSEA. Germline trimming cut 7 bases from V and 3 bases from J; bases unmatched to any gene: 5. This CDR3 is CSGGDRSGNTIYF. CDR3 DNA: TGCAGCGGGGGGGACAGGAGTGGAAACACCATATATTTT. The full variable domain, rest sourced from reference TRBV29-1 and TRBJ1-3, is SAVISQKPSRDICQRGTSLTIQCQVDSQVTMMFWYRQQPGQSLTLIATANQGSEATYESGFVIDKFPISRPNLTFSTLTVSNMSPEDSSIYLCSGGDRSGNTIYFGEGSWLTVV.